The sequence of this TCR beta chain was determined in a study of OX40 agonist ivuxolimab in advanced cancers. Across the whole study: With ivuxolimab, an agonistic anti-OX40 (CD134) antibody, patients were treated. Three partial responders included one hepatocellular carcinoma patient and two cutaneous melanoma patients.

Study-wide findings and caveats: Expanded clones belonging to CD8+ T cells outnumbered, on average, those of CD4+. Patients with a partial response at 0.1-3.0 mg/kg had among the lowest clonal expansion.

The trim removed 4 bases at V and 6 bases at J, leaving 0 bases unmatched. From germline, CDR1 is SQVTM and CDR2 ANQGSEA. CDR3 length equals 11 residues. Clones were sequenced by immunoSEQ multiplex PCR, and TCRdb holds only the in-frame ones, with some missing. The sample includes 90,000 to 100,000 clones, more than 85% of them seen just once. For this clone: Its antigen is unidentified.

The chain recombines TRBV29-1 with TRBJ2-4, with TRBD1 matching over 7 bases. The sequence was obtained from an adult with an advanced solid tumor such as melanoma, head and neck, liver or kidney cancer. This specimen was CD4+ or CD8+ T cells sorted from blood, taken in a trial of the OX40 agonist ivuxolimab. Here the CDR3 reads CSVGQGNIQYF. The CDR3, as DNA: TGCAGCGTTGGACAGGGAAACATTCAGTACTTC.